This TCR beta chain was recorded in a study of shared clonotypes between healthy human individuals. The V end was cut by 4 bases, the J end by 0 bases, with 14 bases between. The CDR3 length is 15 residues. Germline V CDR1 and CDR2: SGHRS, YFSETQ. Study observations and caveats: Even with large depth, rarefaction showed that sorted-subset sequencing was incomplete. In several donors, around 5.5% of naive CD4 clonotypes appeared in common. Non-shared clonotypes were found to have lower generation probabilities than the clonotypes that were shared by all four of the sorted-subset donors.

About this clone: Its target is unknown.

Assay: immunoSEQ multiplex PCR; the TCRdb copy retains only in-frame clones and omits some. Among some 2,500,000 clones listed, about nine tenths were seen once. This receptor was taken from a man aged 18 to 29 in good health. Some clones in this sample may be carry-over from other donors' samples. The source material was naive CD4+ T cells from PBMCs. Indicated subset: CD45RA+ positively selected. The V gene is TRBV5-1, the J gene TRBJ2-7; D gene unclear. The CDR3 loop reads CASSHEPKSSYEQYF. The CDR3 bases are TGCGCCAGCAGCCATGAACCGAAGAGCTCCTACGAGCAGTACTTC.